A selection of T cell receptor beta chains follows, all from one sample in a study of T cells in Graves' hyperthyroidism and ophthalmopathy. Using its own MiXCR run on the multiplex PCR reads, TCRdb lists one record per CDR3 protein. The sample includes fewer than 450,000 distinct CDR3 sequences, 11% to 15% seen only once; the top ten take over 25%. Sequencing was done on a sample of blood. Source of these receptors: a man aged 50-60 years with Graves' ophthalmopathy. Each CDR3 is given with its conserved first and last residue. The D gene is left open where the match is weak. A row's size may be missing; if present it is once, few, many or a size class.

TRBV30	many	14	TRBJ2-3	TRBD2	TGTGCCTGGATATTGGCGGGAGCGAAAAATACGCAGTATTTT	CAWILAGAKNTQYF
TRBV27	few	18	TRBJ2-2	.	TGTGCCAGCAGTTTCGCCAAGACTAGGCGCTTCGTAACCGGGGAGCTGTTTTTT	CASSFAKTRRFVTGELFF
TRBV5-1	few	16	TRBJ2-6	TRBD2	TGCGCCAGCAGCCCGACTAGCGGGACTGGGGCCAACGTCCTGACTTTC	CASSPTSGTGANVLTF
TRBV7-9	few	14	TRBJ2-5	.	TGTGCCAGCAGCTTAGCGGGCAACCAAGAGACCCAGTACTTC	CASSLAGNQETQYF
TRBV5-1	.	13	TRBJ2-5	.	TGCGCCAGCAGCTCGGACAGATGGGAGACCCAGTACTTC	CASSSDRWETQYF
TRBV19	many	15	TRBJ2-3	TRBD2	TGTGCCAGTAGTATAGGCGGGAGGCGCACAGATACGCAGTATTTT	CASSIGGRRTDTQYF
TRBV2	many	18	TRBJ2-1	TRBD2	TGTGCCAGCCAAGAAGGGCTAGCGGGCTTCAGCTCCTACAATGAGCAGTTCTTC	CASQEGLAGFSSYNEQFF
TRBV6-2/TRBV6-3	.	13	TRBJ2-1	.	TGTGCCAGCAAAAGGACGCGTTACAATGAGCAGTTCTTC	CASKRTRYNEQFF
TRBV18	many	16	TRBJ2-1	TRBD2	TGTGCCAGCTCACCAGGGACTAGCGGGAGTAACAATGAGCAGTTCTTC	CASSPGTSGSNNEQFF
TRBV18	many	17	TRBJ2-2	.	TGTGCCAGCTCACCACCGCGCGGGACAACGAGAACCGGGGAGCTGTTTTTT	CASSPPRGTTRTGELFF
TRBV4-2	.	14	TRBJ2-1	.	TGTGCCAGCAGCCAAGTTTTAGCCCATAATGAGCAGTTCTTC	CASSQVLAHNEQFF
TRBV2	many	14	TRBJ1-6	.	TGTGCCAGCCTAAACAACAGGGTTTTGACACCCCTCCACTTT	CASLNNRVLTPLHF
TRBV2	few	16	TRBJ2-1	.	TGTGCCAGCAGCCGGGACCTCGGGCTAGACTACAATGAGCAGTTCTTC	CASSRDLGLDYNEQFF
TRBV20-1	.	15	TRBJ2-5	.	TGCAGTGCTAGTTGGGCCAGGCAGCTCCAAGAGACCCAGTACTTC	CSASWARQLQETQYF
TRBV5-1	.	15	TRBJ2-2	TRBD2	TGCGCCAGCAGCGGGACTAGTGGCCTGACCGGGGAGCTGTTTTTT	CASSGTSGLTGELFF
TRBV7-9	.	18	TRBJ2-7	TRBD2	TGTGCCAGCAGCTTAGGGAGGGCGGCTAGCGGGAGTCCGTACGAGCAGTACTTC	CASSLGRAASGSPYEQYF